The source of this T cell receptor beta chain is a study of neurological immune-mediated disorders. General study findings and limits: The greatest TCR clonal expansion occurred in HTLV-1-associated myelopathy and the least in multiple sclerosis, which fell below healthy controls.

In its sample, this clonotype was seen many times. Its target is unknown. CDR3 size: 15 residues. Germline loops: CDR1 DFQATT, CDR2 SNEGSKA (reference sequence). Trimming took 1 base from V and 2 from J, leaving 9 bases between them. The time point here: longitudinal time-point 2. TCRdb used MiXCR to reprocess the 5' RACE reads, holding one entry per CDR3 protein. Here the sample spans about 49,000 distinct CDR3 sequences, approximately 14% being singletons. The specimen was PBMCs. The sequence was obtained from a male donor with HTLV-1-associated myelopathy (HAM/TSP). This chain links TRBV20-1 with TRBJ2-6, with unresolved D. CDR3 DNA sequence: TGCAGTGCTAGAGGGGCCGGCGCTGGGGCCAACGTCCTGACTTTC. It translates to CSARGAGAGANVLTF.